Listed here are 26 T cell receptor beta chains from one sample, sequenced in a study of control samples from healthy donors and cancer patients. Sequencing was performed with immunoSEQ multiplex PCR; in TCRdb, only in-frame clones are kept and a portion is missing. The sample records 95,000 to 150,000 clones, 92% being singletons. Sequenced input: PBMCs. These receptors were taken from a man older than 75 with head and neck cancer.

This clone appeared once. This chain uses TRBV6-2 or TRBV6-3 with TRBJ2-1; TRBD1 might be the D (6 bases). CDR1 is MNHEY and CDR2 is SVGEGT in the germline V gene. V was shortened by 0 bases and J by 4 bases, with 7 bases between the two germline ends. This CDR3 comprises 14 residues. The CDR3 region is CASSYSGTYNEQFF. The CDR3, as DNA: TGTGCCAGCAGTTACTCCGGGACATACAATGAGCAGTTCTTC.

V and J are TRBV5-1 and TRBJ2-2, with 7 bases fitting TRBD1. Germline CDR1 SGHRS, CDR2 YFSETQ. V lost 7 bases to trimming and J lost 1 base; unmatched junction nucleotides: 13. The CDR3 is made up of 17 amino acids. The CDR3 here is CASRSLTGTMNTGELFF. The CDR3 nucleotides read TGCGCCAGCCGCTCCTTGACAGGGACAATGAACACCGGGGAGCTGTTTTTT.

The gene calls are TRBV18 and TRBJ1-5, with D perhaps matching TRBD1 (6 bases). Deletions cut 2 bases from V and 2 bases from J, with 10 bases between. The germline V gene encodes CDR1 KGHSH and CDR2 LQKENI. The CDR3 consists of 15 residues. CDR3 amino acids: CASSPEGVGNQPQHF. For the CDR3, the DNA is TGTGCCAGCTCACCAGAGGGGGTCGGCAATCAGCCCCAGCATTTT. Full variable domain (missing parts from reference TRBV18 and TRBJ1-5): NAGVMQNPRHLVRRRGQEARLRCSPMKGHSHVYWYRQLPEEGLKFMVYLQKENIIDESGMPKERFSAEFPKEGPSILRIQQVVRGDSAAYFCASSPEGVGNQPQHFGDGTRLSIL.

The CDR3 here is CASSGSGRAWNEQFF. The CDR3, as DNA: TGTGCCAGCAGTGGTAGCGGGAGGGCATGGAATGAGCAGTTCTTC. The chain joins TRBV25-1 to TRBJ2-1; TRBD2 aligns across 11 bases. CDR1 and CDR2 from the germline V gene are MGHDK and SYGVNS. The CDR3 is 15 amino acids. J lost 7 bases, V lost 4 bases, and 6 bases had no gene match.

This chain uses TRBV6-5 with TRBJ2-7; tentative D call: TRBD2 (6 bases). The CDR3 is 14 amino acids. Germline CDR1 reads MNHEY; CDR2 reads SVGAGI. Trimming took 2 bases from V and 4 from J, leaving 12 bases between them. CDR3 sequence: CASSYGRKSYEQYF. The CDR3 nucleotides are TGTGCCAGCAGTTACGGGAGGAAATCTTACGAGCAGTACTTC.

The J gene is TRBJ1-1, the V gene TRBV7-9, with D possibly matching TRBD1 (5 bases). CDR1 and CDR2 from the germline V gene are SEHNR and FQNEAQ (reference sequence). With 3 bases removed from V and 3 bases from J, the gap between germline ends came to 14 bases. This CDR3 comprises 15 residues. The CDR3 DNA sequence: TGTGCCAGCAGCTTCAGGGTGGTGAGGGACACTGAAGCTTTCTTT. Protein: CASSFRVVRDTEAFF.

The chain links TRBV6-2 or TRBV6-3 to TRBJ2-3; 11 nucleotides agree with TRBD2. This CDR3 is 15 amino acids long. CDR1 and CDR2 from the germline V gene are MNHEY and SVGEGT. The V gene end was trimmed by 4 bases and the J gene end by 3 bases; junction bases not matched to a gene: 3. The CDR3 loop reads CASSLLAGGTDTQYF. As DNA, the CDR3 is TGTGCCAGCAGTTTGCTAGCGGGGGGAACAGATACGCAGTATTTT.

This sequence joins TRBV5-8 and TRBJ2-7; 14 nucleotides line up with TRBD2. The V segment lost 4 bases and the J segment 6 bases; nucleotides outside the gene matches: 9. The CDR3 is 16 amino acids. The V gene's germline CDR1 is SGHTS and CDR2 YDEGEE. In DNA form, the CDR3 reads TGTGCCAGCAGCCTAAAGGGACTAGCGGGAGTAGGCGAGCAGTACTTC. It yields the protein CASSLKGLAGVGEQYF.

The chain links TRBV5-1 to TRBJ1-3; the D gene is possibly TRBD1 (6 bases). The ends were cut back, 0 bases at V and 4 bases at J, with 23 bases in the middle. The CDR3 has 19 amino acids. Germline V gives CDR1 SGHRS, CDR2 YFSETQ. The CDR3 nucleotides read TGCGCCAGCAGCTTGGATAGTATGTGGCGGGGGGCGCGAGGAAACACCATATATTTT. Protein: CASSLDSMWRGARGNTIYF.

The chain couples TRBV4-1 to TRBJ2-3; weak D call: TRBD2 (5 bases). The V end was cut by 3 bases, the J end by 6 bases, with 13 bases between. The CDR3 spans 14 residues. Germline V CDR1 and CDR2: MGHRA, YSYEKL. Here the CDR3 DNA reads TGCGCCAGCAGCCATGGCGGACTCTACGATACGCAGTATTTT. It yields the protein CASSHGGLYDTQYF.

The J gene is TRBJ1-1, the V gene TRBV5-5; D remains unclear. V was clipped by 4 bases and J by 11 bases, with 6 bases between them. The CDR3 is 9 residues long. The germline CDR1 and CDR2 sequences are SGHKS and YYEKEE (reference sequence). The CDR3: CASSPGAFF. In nucleotides, the CDR3 is TGTGCCAGCAGCCCCGGGGCTTTCTTT.

CDR3 nucleotide sequence: TGTGCCAGCAGCTTAGAGCCCGTTCGGCAGAGAAACTATGGCTACACCTTC. This gives the protein CASSLEPVRQRNYGYTF. The chain joins TRBV7-2 to TRBJ1-2, with unresolved D. The CDR3 contains 17 residues. The V gene lost 1 base and the J gene lost 2 bases, with 17 bases spanning the gap. Looked up from germline, CDR1 is SGHTA and CDR2 is FQGNSA.

This clone was observed once. The chain links TRBV7-8 to TRBJ2-5; 10 bases match TRBD2. The CDR3 spans 16 residues. In germline, CDR1 is SGHVS, CDR2 FQNEAQ. The ends lost 4 bases at V and 1 base at J; junction bases unmatched: 6. The CDR3 DNA reads TGTGCCAGCAGCTCTTCTAGCGGGGGATTCCAAGAGACCCAGTACTTC. This sequence encodes CASSSSSGGFQETQYF.

The CDR3 sequence is CASSIQGTNTEAFF. The CDR3, as DNA: TGTGCCAGTAGTATCCAGGGCACCAACACTGAAGCTTTCTTT. The chain links TRBV19 to TRBJ1-1; possible D gene TRBD1, 5 bases. Germline values: CDR1 LNHDA, CDR2 SQIVND (reference sequence). Trimming removed 3 bases from V and 2 bases from J, with 10 bases in between. The CDR3 contains 14 residues.

Comments on this clone: The sample contains more than one DNA sequence encoding this CDR3. The chain recombines TRBV6-2 or TRBV6-3 with TRBJ1-6; D is perhaps TRBD1 (5 bases). The germline gives CDR1 MNHEY, CDR2 SVGEGT. The V gene lost 1 base and the J gene lost 7 bases, with 5 bases spanning the gap. There are 13 residues in the CDR3. This CDR3 is CASSYWGNSPLHF. As DNA, the CDR3 is TGTGCCAGCAGTTACTGGGGGAATTCACCCCTCCACTTT.

The V and J genes are TRBV5-4 and TRBJ1-2; the D is unclear. Germline-derived CDR1 and CDR2 are SGHNT and YYREEE (reference sequence). The CDR3 totals 15 residues. V was clipped by 4 bases and J by 5 bases, with 18 bases between them. The DNA for the CDR3 is TGTGCCAGCAGCAACCAGACGGGAGCGTTATATGGCTACACCTTC. Protein sequence: CASSNQTGALYGYTF.

This clone has only a few counts. The chain uses TRBV29-1 and TRBJ1-2, with 7 bases aligning to TRBD1. J lost 6 bases, V lost 6 bases, and 10 bases had no gene match. From germline, CDR1 is SQVTM and CDR2 ANQGSEA. The CDR3 is 13 residues long. DNA of the CDR3: TGCAGCGTGACACAGGGGAAGGGGGATGGCTACACCTTC. Its translation: CSVTQGKGDGYTF.

The chain employs TRBV6-5 and TRBJ1-5; no firm D call. Deletions cut 10 bases from V and 4 bases from J, with 11 bases between. Looked up from germline, CDR1 is MNHEY and CDR2 is SVGAGI. The length of the CDR3 is 12 residues. The DNA for the CDR3 is TGTGCCACCAGCAAGGCGAATCAGCCCCAGCATTTT. Protein sequence: CATSKANQPQHF.

As for this clone: The sample carries other DNA sequences with the same CDR3. The chain links TRBV6-5 to TRBJ2-7; maybe TRBD1 (5 bases). V lost 6 bases, J lost 3 bases, and 9 bases lay in between. The CDR3 has 12 residues. The germline V gene has CDR1 MNHEY and CDR2 SVGAGI. The CDR3 DNA sequence: TGTGCCAGCAGATCTGACAGCTACGAGCAGTACTTC. This translates into CASRSDSYEQYF.

The chain is built from TRBV9 and TRBJ2-1; 14 bases are a match to TRBD2. Germline CDR1 is SGDLS and CDR2 is YYNGEE. The CDR3 runs 16 residues. V lost 0 bases, J lost 13 bases, and 9 bases stayed unmatched. This CDR3 reads CASSVETSGGAEGQFF. The CDR3 DNA follows: TGTGCCAGCAGCGTAGAGACTAGCGGGGGGGCCGAGGGCCAGTTCTTC.

DNA of the CDR3: TGTGCCATCAGTGGACAGGGGGCGCGGGGCTACACCTTC. Its protein is CAISGQGARGYTF. The chain combines TRBV10-3 with TRBJ1-2; 10 bases are a match to TRBD1. Germline V gives CDR1 ENHRY, CDR2 SYGVKD. The CDR3 consists of 13 residues. V dropped 4 bases and J dropped 8; count of bases not matched to a gene: 4.

In nucleotides, the CDR3 is TGTGCCTGGAATTCAGGGGGCGCTTATGGCTACACCTTC. Protein: CAWNSGGAYGYTF. J is TRBJ1-2 and V is TRBV30; 8 bases map to TRBD1. V was pared by 4 bases and J by 5 bases, with 6 bases of the junction left unmatched. This CDR3 has 13 residues. The germline V gene has CDR1 GTSNPN and CDR2 SVGIG (reference sequence).

The genes are TRBV30 and TRBJ2-2; TRBD2 matches 8 bases. Germline loops: CDR1 GTSNPN, CDR2 SVGIG (reference sequence). The CDR3 covers 15 residues. Trimming removed 4 bases from V and 2 bases from J; junction bases left unmatched: 6. The CDR3 DNA reads TGTGCCTGGATCAAAGCGGGGGTCAACACCGGGGAGCTGTTTTTT. Translation: CAWIKAGVNTGELFF.

This chain joins TRBV30 and TRBJ1-2; no firm D call. Trimming left V 2 bases short and J 2 bases short, with 9 bases between. Germline assignment: CDR1 GTSNPN and CDR2 SVGIG (reference sequence). The CDR3 is 13 residues long. The CDR3 DNA is TGTGCCTGGAGTCAGCGGGGAAACTATGGCTACACCTTC. As protein: CAWSQRGNYGYTF.

The chain uses TRBV5-4 and TRBJ2-5, with no clear D. CDR3 size: 13 residues. Trimming took 4 bases from V and 0 from J, leaving 7 bases between them. Germline CDR1 is SGHNT and CDR2 is YYREEE (reference sequence). The CDR3 DNA is TGTGCCAGCAGCCGGGCGGACCAAGAGACCCAGTACTTC. Amino acids: CASSRADQETQYF.

The gene calls are TRBV5-6 and TRBJ1-4, with a weak D call TRBD1 (6 bases). Germline V gene sequence: CDR1 SGHDT, CDR2 YYEEEE. The ends were cut back, 2 bases at V and 8 bases at J, with 13 bases in the middle. The CDR3 extends over 14 amino acids. CDR3 amino acids: CASSFYRAREKLFF. CDR3 in DNA: TGTGCCAGCAGCTTCTACAGGGCTAGGGAAAAACTGTTTTTT.